The rows below give T cell receptor beta chains drawn from one sample of a study of cytomegalovirus exposure and HLA in healthy donors. Method: immunoSEQ multiplex PCR; TCRdb's copy keeps in-frame clones and lacks some. The sample carries about 90,000 clones, about 81% recorded once. Input material: PBMCs. The receptors originated from a man between 18 and 35 years old in good health and CMV-seronegative. Each CDR3 is given with its conserved first and last residue. A D gene is named only where the DNA matches it firmly. The listing skips clone size in some rows; elsewhere it reads once, few, many or a size class.

cdr3_nt: TGTGCCAGTAGTCGCTTCAGGGGGCAGGACACTGAAGCTTTCTTT
cdr3_aa: CASSRFRGQDTEAFF
d_call: TRBD1
j_call: TRBJ1-1
v_call: TRBV19
clone_size: -

cdr3_nt: TGTGCCCATCCTCACGGGACAGGGGTCTTCACCGGGGAGCTGTTTTTT
cdr3_aa: CAHPHGTGVFTGELFF
d_call: TRBD1
j_call: TRBJ2-2
v_call: TRBV30
clone_size: -

cdr3_nt: TGTGCCAGCAGTTACACCGAACCGGGACAAATCTACGAGCAGTACTTC
cdr3_aa: CASSYTEPGQIYEQYF
d_call: -
j_call: TRBJ2-7
v_call: TRBV6-5
clone_size: -

cdr3_nt: TGTGCCAGCAGCGTACCCATAGTAGGGGCCTTGGGGAATTCACCCCTCCACTTT
cdr3_aa: CASSVPIVGALGNSPLHF
d_call: -
j_call: TRBJ1-6
v_call: TRBV9
clone_size: -

cdr3_nt: TGTGCCAGCAGTACGAGGGGACAGAGACAAGAGACCCAGTACTTC
cdr3_aa: CASSTRGQRQETQYF
d_call: TRBD1
j_call: TRBJ2-5
v_call: TRBV28
clone_size: -

cdr3_nt: TGTGCCAGCAGACTGGGACAGCTGAACACTGAAGCTTTCTTT
cdr3_aa: CASRLGQLNTEAFF
d_call: TRBD1
j_call: TRBJ1-1
v_call: TRBV6-5
clone_size: few

cdr3_nt: TGCGCCAGCAGCTTGTCGGGAAACTCCTACAATGAGCAGTTCTTC
cdr3_aa: CASSLSGNSYNEQFF
d_call: -
j_call: TRBJ2-1
v_call: TRBV5-1
clone_size: -

cdr3_nt: TGTGCCAGCAGCCTACTCACTAGCGCGGCCCGGGATGAGCAGTTCTTC
cdr3_aa: CASSLLTSAARDEQFF
d_call: TRBD2
j_call: TRBJ2-1
v_call: TRBV5-4
clone_size: few

cdr3_nt: TGTGCCAGCAGTTTAGGGACAGGCTATGGCTACACCTTC
cdr3_aa: CASSLGTGYGYTF
d_call: TRBD1
j_call: TRBJ1-2
v_call: TRBV28
clone_size: few

cdr3_nt: TGTGCCAGCAGTTTACCAGGGGGTTATGGCTACACCTTC
cdr3_aa: CASSLPGGYGYTF
d_call: TRBD1
j_call: TRBJ1-2
v_call: TRBV27
clone_size: -

cdr3_nt: TGTGCCTGGAGTGGGACAGGGGGAAGGACTGAAGCTTTCTTT
cdr3_aa: CAWSGTGGRTEAFF
d_call: TRBD1
j_call: TRBJ1-1
v_call: TRBV30
clone_size: -

cdr3_nt: TGTGCCAGCAGCCCCAGACAGAATGAGCAGTTCTTC
cdr3_aa: CASSPRQNEQFF
d_call: -
j_call: TRBJ2-1
v_call: TRBV7-9
clone_size: -

cdr3_nt: TGTGCCAGCAGCACCTGGGGCGGGAGCTACAATGAGCAGTTCTTC
cdr3_aa: CASSTWGGSYNEQFF
d_call: TRBD2
j_call: TRBJ2-1
v_call: TRBV7-3
clone_size: -

cdr3_nt: TGTGCCAGTAGTCCCCCGGGACAGATGGGGACTGAAGCTTTCTTT
cdr3_aa: CASSPPGQMGTEAFF
d_call: TRBD1
j_call: TRBJ1-1
v_call: TRBV19
clone_size: -

cdr3_nt: TGTGCCAGCAGCTTGGCCAGGCTTGGTAGGCCTTACGAGCAGTACTTC
cdr3_aa: CASSLARLGRPYEQYF
d_call: -
j_call: TRBJ2-7
v_call: TRBV5-6
clone_size: -